This T cell receptor (beta chain) appears in the sequencing data of a study of PD-1 blockade in classical Hodgkin lymphoma. The study's findings and limits: Repertoire differences have undefined causes, possibly disease activity or prior therapy. Reported baseline diversity: healthy donors highest, relapsed/refractory patients lowest.

The method was immunoSEQ multiplex PCR; TCRdb's version includes in-frame clones alone and lacks a portion of them. The data hold fewer than 35,000 clones, with about nine tenths observed a single time. The CDR3 consists of 13 residues. Germline loops: CDR1 WSHSY, CDR2 SAAADI. Trimming removed 5 bases from V and 6 bases from J, with 13 bases in between. Time point noted: newly diagnosed, previously untreated cHL patient sample. It was by magnetic negative selection that CD4+ T cells were purified from thawed PBMCs. With respect to this clone: What it binds is unknown.

The receptor was derived from a human donor with classical Hodgkin lymphoma. The J gene is TRBJ1-2, the V gene TRBV10-2; the D is unclear. The sequenced sample consisted of CD4+ T cells from blood. The CDR3 DNA reads as TGCGCCAGCAGTAGGGCGTTCACCCATGGCTACACCTTC. Residues: CASSRAFTHGYTF.